This entry lists 8 T cell receptor beta chains sequenced from one sample in a study of vaccination and CD4 T cells after COVID-19. Antigen specificity for these receptors is unknown. Cultured CD4+ T-cell DNA underwent Oncomine TCR Beta short-read sequencing. TCRdb re-called the PCR reads with MiXCR, one entry per CDR3 protein. Of under 15,000 distinct CDR3 sequences in the sample, roughly half were seen once. Treatment noted: approximately 11-day PBMC culture with coronavirus spike peptide pools or control peptides (ViraFEST assay). The specimen sequenced was CD4+ T cells from blood, cultured in vitro. The source is a human donor who had recovered from COVID-19.

This chain links TRBV20-1 with TRBJ2-7; D not resolved. Germline V gene sequence: CDR1 DFQATT, CDR2 SNEGSKA (reference sequence). Trimming cost V 0 bases and J 0 bases, with 9 bases left between them. The CDR3 spans 14 residues. CDR3 nucleotides: TGCAGTGCTAGAGACAGGCCGAGCTCCTACGAGCAGTACTTC. Protein: CSARDRPSSYEQYF.

V usage is TRBV11-2 and J usage is TRBJ1-6; D unclear. The ends were cut back, 1 base at V and 6 bases at J, with 19 bases in the middle. The CDR3 runs 18 residues. Germline values: CDR1 SGHAT, CDR2 FQNNGV. This CDR3 is CASSLGRKNSGTNSPLHF. CDR3 nucleotides: TGTGCCAGCAGCTTAGGTCGAAAGAACAGCGGCACTAATTCACCCCTCCACTTT.

The gene calls are TRBV19 and TRBJ2-7; 7 positions agree with TRBD1. V was pared by 3 bases and J by 0 bases, with 5 bases of the junction left unmatched. CDR3 size: 15 residues. CDR1 LNHDA and CDR2 SQIVND come from the germline V gene (reference sequence). The CDR3 is CASSIVDRDSYEQYF. CDR3 coding DNA: TGTGCCAGTAGTATTGTCGACAGGGACTCCTACGAGCAGTACTTC.

The CDR3, as DNA: TGCGCCAGCAGCGCCCAGGGCTCCTACGAGCAGTACTTC. Translating it yields CASSAQGSYEQYF. J is TRBJ2-7 and V is TRBV5-1; the D gene is possibly TRBD1 (5 bases). CDR1 is SGHRS, CDR2 YFSETQ, per germline. V lost 4 bases, J lost 0 bases, and 8 bases lay in between. This CDR3 spans 13 amino acids.

This clonotype was seen just once. V usage is TRBV4-1 and J usage is TRBJ2-7; 7 bases map to TRBD1. This CDR3 comprises 15 residues. Germline assignment: CDR1 MGHRA and CDR2 YSYEKL. Trimming removed 1 base from V and 4 bases from J; junction bases left unmatched: 7. The CDR3 reads CASSQGPGQVYEQYF. The DNA for the CDR3 is TGCGCCAGCAGCCAAGGTCCAGGACAGGTATACGAGCAGTACTTC.

This clonotype was seen just once. A junction end diverges from the germline sequence, so it may reflect a read error. The chain joins TRBV6-1 to TRBJ1-5; perhaps TRBD1 as D (6 bases). The CDR3 length is 16 residues. Germline lookup yields CDR1 MNHNS and CDR2 SASEGT. CDR3 amino acids: CASSPNRDYGNQSQHF. CDR3 in DNA: TGTGCCAGCAGCCCGAACAGGGATTATGGCAATCAGTCCCAGCATTTT.

Here the CDR3 DNA reads TGTGCCAGCAGCCCCCGTTACAGGGGAAATGAGCAGTACTTC. Its translation is CASSPRYRGNEQYF. The J gene is TRBJ2-7, the V gene TRBV11-3; TRBD1 aligns across 7 bases. Germline CDR1 is SGHNT and CDR2 is YENEEA. Trimming at V came to 5 bases and at J to 7 bases, leaving 11 bases not matched to a gene. The length of the CDR3 is 14 residues.

This clonotype was seen a few times. The V gene is TRBV7-6, the J gene TRBJ1-1, with a weak D call TRBD1 (5 bases). The V end lost 5 bases, the J end lost 3 bases, and 10 bases lay between the germline ends. In germline, CDR1 is SGHVS, CDR2 FNYEAQ. This CDR3 region has 13 residues. CDR3 loop: CASSTSRDTEAFF. The CDR3 coding sequence is TGTGCCAGCAGCACCAGCAGGGACACTGAAGCTTTCTTT.